The 20 T cell receptor beta chains below were found in one sample sequenced in a study of cytomegalovirus exposure and HLA in healthy donors. Amplification used 60 Vbeta primers and 13 Jbeta primers. Data came from immunoSEQ multiplex PCR; TCRdb stores just in-frame clones and leaves some out. The sample holds 110,000 to 150,000 clones, about 80% seen once. The sample consisted of PBMCs. The receptors were gathered from a man aged 40-49 years in good health and CMV-seronegative.

This rearrangement joins TRBV11-3 to TRBJ1-2; the D gene is possibly TRBD1 (6 bases). The CDR3 sequence is 16 residues long. Germline CDR1 reads SGHNT; CDR2 reads YENEEA. V lost 3 bases and J 4 bases, leaving 18 bases between the germline ends. The CDR3 loop is CASSFTRGTVVYGYTF. The CDR3 nucleotides are TGTGCCAGCAGCTTCACCAGGGGCACCGTTGTCTATGGCTACACCTTC.

This chain connects TRBV19 to TRBJ2-2; 9 bases match TRBD2. J gave up 8 bases and V 0 bases, and 7 bases lay outside the gene matches. The CDR3 has 16 residues. Germline values: CDR1 LNHDA, CDR2 SQIVND (reference sequence). The DNA of the CDR3 is TGTGCCAGTAGTATAGAGAGGGCTAGCGGGGTTGGGGAGCTGTTTTTT. Its protein product is CASSIERASGVGELFF.

V and J are TRBV5-1 and TRBJ1-1, with a tentative D call TRBD1 (5 bases). This CDR3 has 14 residues. The germline V gene has CDR1 SGHRS and CDR2 YFSETQ. Between the trimmed V and J ends, which lost 3 bases and 3 bases, there was a span of 12 bases. The DNA for the CDR3 is TGCGCCAGCAGCTGGACACCAGCTGACACTGAAGCTTTCTTT. Protein sequence: CASSWTPADTEAFF.

V gene TRBV7-9 combines with J gene TRBJ2-3; D possibly corresponds to TRBD1 (6 bases). Trimming shortened V by 4 bases and J by 6 bases, and 17 bases separated the two germline ends. Germline CDR1 reads SEHNR; CDR2 reads FQNEAQ (reference sequence). CDR3 length equals 15 residues. This chain's CDR3 is CASSSVRVGADTQYF. The CDR3 DNA follows: TGTGCCAGCAGCTCGGTCCGGGTGGGGGCGGATACGCAGTATTTT. Combining the CDR3 with reference TRBV7-9 and TRBJ2-3 gives the whole variable domain DTGVSQNPRHKITKRGQNVTFRCDPISEHNRLYWYRQTLGQGPEFLTYFQNEAQLEKSRLLSDRFSAERPKGSFSTLEIQRTEQGDSAMYLCASSSVRVGADTQYFGPGTRLTVL.

The chain has TRBV19 and TRBJ1-2, with 11 bases identical to TRBD1. The CDR3 has 15 residues. The V gene's germline CDR1 is LNHDA and CDR2 SQIVND (reference sequence). J was trimmed by 8 bases and V by 4 bases; bases with no gene match: 9. CDR3 nucleotides: TGTGCCAGTAGTAGCCTACGGACAGGGGGCGGCGGCTACACCTTC. Its translation is CASSSLRTGGGGYTF.

The V gene is TRBV11-3, the J gene TRBJ2-3, with 8 bases that match TRBD2. The J segment lost 1 base and the V segment lost 4 bases, leaving 1 base of the junction unmatched. Germline CDR1 reads SGHNT; CDR2 reads YENEEA. The CDR3 runs to 14 residues. CDR3 sequence reads: CASSSGGGTDTQYF. The DNA for the CDR3 is TGTGCCAGCAGCTCGGGAGGGGGCACAGATACGCAGTATTTT. Supplemented by reference TRBV11-3 and TRBJ2-3, the full variable domain reads EAGVVQSPRYKIIEKKQPVAFWCNPISGHNTLYWYLQNLGQGPELLIRYENEEAVDDSQLPKDRFSAERLKGVDSTLKIQPAELGDSAVYLCASSSGGGTDTQYFGPGTRLTVL.

The chain recombines TRBV30 with TRBJ1-1; maybe TRBD1 (6 bases). CDR3 length equals 13 residues. Trimming took off 0 bases at V and 10 bases at J, with 15 bases between the two ends. CDR1 is GTSNPN and CDR2 is SVGIG in the germline V gene (reference sequence). CDR3 DNA sequence: TGTGCCTGGAGTGTAACAGGGAAAGGGGTAGCTTTCTTT. Translation gives CAWSVTGKGVAFF.

The chain uses TRBV9 and TRBJ2-2; D not certain. The CDR3 covers 13 residues. Germline V CDR1 and CDR2: SGDLS, YYNGEE. V lost 0 bases and J 4 bases, leaving 4 bases between the germline ends. The CDR3 region has the DNA TGTGCCAGCAGCGTAGCGGTCACCGGGGAGCTGTTTTTT. Translated, it gives CASSVAVTGELFF.

The V gene is TRBV27, the J gene TRBJ1-1, with D unresolved. Trimming removed 4 bases at V and 2 bases at J, with 14 bases between. Germline V gene sequence: CDR1 MNHEY, CDR2 SMNVEV (reference sequence). This CDR3 spans 15 amino acids. This CDR3 reads CASSSPPGRNTEAFF. For the CDR3, the DNA is TGTGCCAGCAGTTCCCCCCCGGGGAGAAACACTGAAGCTTTCTTT.

The rearrangement joins TRBV6-4 to TRBJ2-1, with 8 bases fitting TRBD2. Germline V gives CDR1 MRHNA, CDR2 SNTAGT. This CDR3 contains 14 residues. Germline trimming cut 3 bases from V and 9 bases from J; bases unmatched to any gene: 7. The CDR3 spells CASSEQREMGEQFF. As DNA, the CDR3 is TGTGCCAGCAGTGAACAGCGGGAGATGGGTGAGCAGTTCTTC.

The rearrangement links TRBV6-1 to TRBJ2-3; perhaps TRBD2 as D (6 bases). Germline lookup yields CDR1 MNHNS and CDR2 SASEGT. CDR3 length equals 11 residues. Trimming cost V 6 bases and J 6 bases, with 7 bases left between them. The CDR3 DNA is TGTGCCAGCAGGGCGGGGGATACGCAGTATTTT. This gives the protein CASRAGDTQYF.

This clone was seen a few times. The chain joins TRBV7-9 to TRBJ2-3, with D perhaps matching TRBD2 (5 bases). The CDR3 has 15 amino acids. V gave up 7 bases and J gave up 0 bases, with 14 bases separating them. Germline V gene lookup returns CDR1 SEHNR and CDR2 FQNEAQ (reference sequence). The DNA for the CDR3 is TGTGCCAGCATCTCGGCGGGCCCTAGCACAGATACGCAGTATTTT. It encodes CASISAGPSTDTQYF.

This clone was picked up one time. The chain is built from TRBV7-8 and TRBJ1-3, with D maybe TRBD1 (5 bases). The length of the CDR3 is 16 residues. Trimming shortened V by 7 bases and J by 9 bases, and 25 bases separated the two germline ends. CDR1 is SGHVS, CDR2 FQNEAQ, per germline. The CDR3 here is CASTTVVVGDTGTIYF. The CDR3 nucleotides are TGTGCCAGCACGACGGTGGTGGTAGGGGATACCGGCACCATATATTTT. The full variable domain, its missing parts supplied by reference TRBV7-8 and TRBJ1-3, is GAGVSQSPRYKVAKRGQDVALRCDPISGHVSLFWYQQALGQGPEFLTYFQNEAQLDKSGLPSDRFFAERPEGSVSTLKIQRTQQEDSAVYLCASTTVVVGDTGTIYFGEGSWLTVV.

A few counts support this clone. The CDR3 loop reads CASSPQGTLGNTIYF. Here the CDR3 DNA reads TGTGCCAGCTCACCGCAGGGGACACTAGGAAACACCATATATTTT. The rearrangement uses TRBV18 and TRBJ1-3; D is perhaps TRBD1 (6 bases). CDR3 length: 15 amino acids. The V and J ends lost 3 bases and 4 bases respectively, with 13 bases between them. Germline V gene lookup returns CDR1 KGHSH and CDR2 LQKENI.

This clone showed up just once. The chain uses TRBV4-2 and TRBJ2-7; no firm D call. CDR3 length equals 13 residues. Germline loops: CDR1 LGHNA, CDR2 YNFKEQ. Trimming stripped 1 base from V and 3 bases from J, with 7 bases between. The DNA of the CDR3 is TGTGCCAGCAGCCAAGGGGCCCTCTACGAGCAGTACTTC. Translating it yields CASSQGALYEQYF.

V gene TRBV15 combines with J gene TRBJ2-7; no reliable D call. This CDR3 comprises 11 residues. The germline CDR1 and CDR2 sequences are LNHNV and YYDKDF (reference sequence). Trimming left V 3 bases short and J 6 bases short, with 6 bases between. The CDR3 sequence: CATSRTGEQYF. CDR3 DNA: TGTGCCACCAGCAGGACGGGCGAGCAGTACTTC.

This rearrangement joins TRBV10-2 to TRBJ2-3, with a possible D match to TRBD2 (5 bases). V was cut by 4 bases and J by 3 bases, with 11 bases left in between. In germline, CDR1 is WSHSY, CDR2 SAAADI. This CDR3 has 14 amino acids. The CDR3 is CASSVTEGTDTQYF. The CDR3 bases are TGCGCCAGCAGTGTGACCGAGGGTACAGATACGCAGTATTTT.

The chain employs TRBV28 and TRBJ1-4; 12 nucleotides align to TRBD1. The CDR3 has 17 residues. Germline V gene lookup returns CDR1 MDHEN and CDR2 SYDVKM. Germline trimming cut 2 bases from V and 5 bases from J; bases unmatched to any gene: 6. DNA of the CDR3: TGTGCCAGCAGTTTACTGGGACAGGGGGCCTTAAATGAAAAACTGTTTTTT. Translated: CASSLLGQGALNEKLFF.

The gene calls are TRBV29-1 and TRBJ1-2; D remains unclear. Germline V gives CDR1 SQVTM, CDR2 ANQGSEA. Between the trimmed V and J ends, which lost 2 bases and 10 bases, there was a span of 8 bases. CDR3 size: 10 residues. CDR3 residues: CSVERDFYTF. For the CDR3, the DNA is TGCAGCGTTGAACGGGATTTCTACACCTTC.

The chain employs TRBV10-3 and TRBJ2-5, with 10 bases aligning to TRBD2. CDR1 is ENHRY, CDR2 SYGVKD, per germline. The CDR3 extends over 13 amino acids. Unmatched junction bases numbered 1, after V lost 7 bases and J lost 2 bases. In DNA, the CDR3 is TGTGCCATCAAACTAGCGGGGCAAGAGACCCAGTACTTC. Translating it yields CAIKLAGQETQYF.